This T cell receptor beta chain appears in the sequencing data of a study of blood T cell repertoires in COVID-19. About the study: Italy, Spain and the United States were the sources of the convalescent and acute COVID-19 samples. T cells, B-cell-depleted T cells, or PBMCs provided the cDNA or gDNA that served as material.

CDR1 is SNHLY, CDR2 FYNNEI, per germline. This CDR3 contains 16 residues. Trimming took 6 bases from V and 5 from J; bases not matched to a gene: 13. In the authors' workflow: For nucleated cells, counts were estimated from reference gene primer amplification. This table comes from immunoSEQ multiplex PCR, and its TCRdb copy is limited to in-frame clones, with some not included. From that table come the V and J calls and clone size; the DNA was used to work out D and trimming. The data hold fewer than 85,000 clones, with over 75% observed a single time. This clone was counted once. The gene calls are TRBV2 and TRBJ2-5, with 9 bases fitting TRBD2. This sequence was found in a human donor in a cohort sampled during active COVID-19. Sequenced material: peripheral blood. CDR3 nucleotides: TGTGCCAGCAGGGGGGGACTCGCGGGGGGGCCGGAGACCCAGTACTTC. The encoded protein is CASRGGLAGGPETQYF. Supplemented by reference TRBV2 and TRBJ2-5, the full variable domain reads EPEVTQTPSHQVTQMGQEVILRCVPISNHLYFYWYRQILGQKVEFLVSFYNNEISEKSEIFDDQFSVERPDGSNFTLKIRSTKLEDSAMYFCASRGGLAGGPETQYFGPGTRLLVL.